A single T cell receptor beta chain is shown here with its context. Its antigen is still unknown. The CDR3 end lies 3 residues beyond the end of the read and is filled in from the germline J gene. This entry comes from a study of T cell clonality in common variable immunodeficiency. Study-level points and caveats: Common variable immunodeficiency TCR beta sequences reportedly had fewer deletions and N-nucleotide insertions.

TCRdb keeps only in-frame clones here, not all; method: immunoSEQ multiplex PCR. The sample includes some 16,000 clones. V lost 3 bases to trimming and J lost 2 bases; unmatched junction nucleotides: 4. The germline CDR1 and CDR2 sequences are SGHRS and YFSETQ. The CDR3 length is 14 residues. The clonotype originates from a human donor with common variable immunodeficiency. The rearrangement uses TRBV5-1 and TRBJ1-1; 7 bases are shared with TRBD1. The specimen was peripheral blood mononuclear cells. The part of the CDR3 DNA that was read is TGCGCCAGCAGCTCAGGGGGAATTAACACTGAA. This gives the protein CASSSGGINTE. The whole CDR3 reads CASSSGGINTEAFF.